Listed below are T cell receptor beta chains from one sample, sequenced in a study of response to subunit inactivated influenza vaccine. In TCRdb, the RT-PCR reads were re-called with MiXCR into one record per CDR3 protein. The sample consists of 650,000 to 850,000 distinct CDR3 sequences, approximately 14% of them appearing once. Sequenced here: PBMCs from blood, sampled roughly 2 weeks before vaccination. These receptors were obtained from a man aged 45-65 years who received an inactivated influenza vaccine. The CDR3 runs from the conserved cysteine through the conserved F or W. D genes are given only for firm matches. Some rows mark clone size as missing; the rest say once, few, many or name a class of expanded clone.

18	-	TRBV3-1	TRBJ2-1	-	TGTGCCATCTGTTTAAGAGTGGGGAAATTTAGGTCCTACAATGAGCAGTTCTTC	CAICLRVGKFRSYNEQFF
14	few	TRBV5-1	TRBJ1-2	-	TGCGCCAGCAGCTTGGAACGGTTTAACTATGGCTACACCTTC	CASSLERFNYGYTF
13	-	TRBV20-1	TRBJ1-2	-	TGCAGTGCTAGAGAGAAGGGGCACTATGGCTACACCTTC	CSAREKGHYGYTF
14	-	TRBV4-2	TRBJ2-6	-	TGTGCCAGCAGCCAAGATGCAACGGCAAGCGTCCTGACTTTC	CASSQDATASVLTF
15	many	TRBV3-1	TRBJ2-3	-	TGTGCCAGCAGCCAGTACCTCTCCTTCACAGATACGCAGTATTTT	CASSQYLSFTDTQYF
13	-	TRBV7-9	TRBJ2-3	TRBD1	TGTGCCAGCAGCCCCCGGGACAGATACCTGCAGTATTTT	CASSPRDRYLQYF
13	few	TRBV5-1	TRBJ2-3	-	TGCGCCAGCAGCTCGGGATCGAGGGATACGCAGTATTTT	CASSSGSRDTQYF
15	few	TRBV9	TRBJ1-6	-	TGTGCCAGCAGCGTAGTGGAGGGCTTGGGGTCACCCCTCCACTTT	CASSVVEGLGSPLHF
12	once	TRBV5-1	TRBJ1-2	-	TGCGCCAGCAGTATAGGGGTTCATGGCTACACCTTC	CASSIGVHGYTF
16	-	TRBV30	TRBJ2-3	-	TGTGCCTGGAGTGTATCGATACTGCCTTTCACAGATACGCAGTATTTT	CAWSVSILPFTDTQYF
12	few	TRBV29-1	TRBJ1-2	TRBD1	TGCAGCGCCCTGGACAGGGGAGCTGGCTACACCTTC	CSALDRGAGYTF
15	-	TRBV20-1	TRBJ2-3	-	TGCAGTGCTGAAAAACCTACGGGGGAAAGGGATACGCAGTATTTT	CSAEKPTGERDTQYF
16	-	TRBV27	TRBJ2-1	-	TGTGCCAGCAGGCCCCCGGACCCGTACTCCTACAATGAGCAGTTCTTC	CASRPPDPYSYNEQFF